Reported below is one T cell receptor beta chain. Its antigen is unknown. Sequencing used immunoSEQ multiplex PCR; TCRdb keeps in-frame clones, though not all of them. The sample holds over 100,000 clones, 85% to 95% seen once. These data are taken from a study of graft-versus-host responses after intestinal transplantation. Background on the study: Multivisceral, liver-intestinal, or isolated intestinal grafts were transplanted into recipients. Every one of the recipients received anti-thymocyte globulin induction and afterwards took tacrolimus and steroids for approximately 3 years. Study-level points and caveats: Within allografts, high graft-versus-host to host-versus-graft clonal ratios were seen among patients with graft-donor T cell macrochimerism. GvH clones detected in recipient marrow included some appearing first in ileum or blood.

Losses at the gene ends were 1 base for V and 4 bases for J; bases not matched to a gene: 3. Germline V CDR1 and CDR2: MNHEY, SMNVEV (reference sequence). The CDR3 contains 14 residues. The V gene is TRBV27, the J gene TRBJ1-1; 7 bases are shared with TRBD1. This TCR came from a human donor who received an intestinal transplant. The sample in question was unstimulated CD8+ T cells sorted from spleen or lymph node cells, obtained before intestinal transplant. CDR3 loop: CASSLFPGGTEAFF. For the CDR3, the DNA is TGTGCCAGCAGTTTATTTCCAGGGGGCACTGAAGCTTTCTTT.